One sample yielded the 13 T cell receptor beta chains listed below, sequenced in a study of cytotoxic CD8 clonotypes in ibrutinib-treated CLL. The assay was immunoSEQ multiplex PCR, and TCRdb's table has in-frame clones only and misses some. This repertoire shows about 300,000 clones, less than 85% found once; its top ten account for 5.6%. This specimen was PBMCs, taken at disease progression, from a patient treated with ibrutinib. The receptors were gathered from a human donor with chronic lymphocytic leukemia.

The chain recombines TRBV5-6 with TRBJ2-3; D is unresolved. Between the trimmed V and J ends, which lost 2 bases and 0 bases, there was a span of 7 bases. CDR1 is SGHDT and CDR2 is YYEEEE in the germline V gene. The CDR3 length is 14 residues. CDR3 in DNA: TGTGCCAGCAGCTTATTAACTAGCACAGATACGCAGTATTTT. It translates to CASSLLTSTDTQYF.

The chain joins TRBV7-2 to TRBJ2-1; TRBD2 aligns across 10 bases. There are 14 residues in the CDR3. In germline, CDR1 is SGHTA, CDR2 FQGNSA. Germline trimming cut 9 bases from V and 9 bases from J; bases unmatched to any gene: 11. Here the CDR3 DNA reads TGTGCCAGTGCAAGGAGCGGGGGGGCTTTTGAGCAGTTCTTC. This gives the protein CASARSGGAFEQFF.

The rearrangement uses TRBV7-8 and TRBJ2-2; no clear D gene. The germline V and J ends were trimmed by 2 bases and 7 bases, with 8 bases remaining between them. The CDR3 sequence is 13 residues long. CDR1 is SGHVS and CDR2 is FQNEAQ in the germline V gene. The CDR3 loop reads CASSLFVGGELFF. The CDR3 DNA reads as TGTGCCAGCAGCTTATTCGTGGGCGGGGAGCTGTTTTTT.

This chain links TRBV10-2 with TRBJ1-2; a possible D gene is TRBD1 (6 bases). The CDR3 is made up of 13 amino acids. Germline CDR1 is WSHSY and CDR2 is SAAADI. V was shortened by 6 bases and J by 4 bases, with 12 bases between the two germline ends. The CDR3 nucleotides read TGCGCCAGCAGGGGGGAGGACAGCTATGGCTACACCTTC. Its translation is CASRGEDSYGYTF.

This CDR3 reads CASSQGPGAEGYTF. The CDR3 bases are TGCGCCAGCAGCCAAGGGCCAGGGGCGGAGGGCTACACCTTC. This chain uses TRBV4-1 with TRBJ1-2, with D possibly TRBD1 on 6 matching bases. This CDR3 is 14 amino acids long. Germline-derived CDR1 and CDR2 are MGHRA and YSYEKL. Trimming took 1 base from V and 8 from J, leaving 14 bases between them.

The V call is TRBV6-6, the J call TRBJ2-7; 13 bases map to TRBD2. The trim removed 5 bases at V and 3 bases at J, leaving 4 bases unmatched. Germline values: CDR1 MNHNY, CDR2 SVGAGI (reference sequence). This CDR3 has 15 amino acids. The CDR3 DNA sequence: TGTGCCAGCAGTACCGGGACTAGCGGGATCTACGAGCAGTACTTC. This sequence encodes CASSTGTSGIYEQYF.

CDR3 amino acids: CASTYTGTGGNYGYTF. In DNA, the CDR3 is TGTGCCAGTACTTATACCGGGACAGGGGGTAACTATGGCTACACCTTC. The chain has TRBV19 and TRBJ1-2; 11 nucleotides match TRBD1. CDR3 length: 16 amino acids. The V segment lost 7 bases and the J segment 1 base; nucleotides outside the gene matches: 8. Germline values: CDR1 LNHDA, CDR2 SQIVND (reference sequence).

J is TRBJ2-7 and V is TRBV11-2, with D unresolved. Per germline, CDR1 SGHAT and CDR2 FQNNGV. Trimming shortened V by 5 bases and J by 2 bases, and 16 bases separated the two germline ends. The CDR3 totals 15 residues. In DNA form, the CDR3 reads TGTGCCAGCAGCCTCTTTCCCCCACCGACCTACGAGCAGTACTTC. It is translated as CASSLFPPPTYEQYF.

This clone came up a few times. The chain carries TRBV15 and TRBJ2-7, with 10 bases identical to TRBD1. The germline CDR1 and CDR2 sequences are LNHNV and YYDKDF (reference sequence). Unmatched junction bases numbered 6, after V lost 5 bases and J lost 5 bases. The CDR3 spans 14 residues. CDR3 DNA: TGTGCCACCAGCCGTTGGACAGGGGGGAACGAGCAGTACTTC. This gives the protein CATSRWTGGNEQYF.

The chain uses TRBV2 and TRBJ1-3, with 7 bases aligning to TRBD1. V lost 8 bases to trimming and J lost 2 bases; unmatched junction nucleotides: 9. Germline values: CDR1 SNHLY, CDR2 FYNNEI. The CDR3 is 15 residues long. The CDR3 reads CASLGVTGAGNTIYF. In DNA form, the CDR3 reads TGTGCCAGCCTTGGGGTTACAGGGGCTGGAAACACCATATATTTT.

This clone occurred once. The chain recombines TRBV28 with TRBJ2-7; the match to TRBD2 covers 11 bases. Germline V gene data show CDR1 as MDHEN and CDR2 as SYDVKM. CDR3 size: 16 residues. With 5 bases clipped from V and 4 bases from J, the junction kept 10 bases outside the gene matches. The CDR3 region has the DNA TGTGCCAGCAGTCTTACCGTACTAGCGGGAGTGTACGAGCAGTACTTC. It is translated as CASSLTVLAGVYEQYF.

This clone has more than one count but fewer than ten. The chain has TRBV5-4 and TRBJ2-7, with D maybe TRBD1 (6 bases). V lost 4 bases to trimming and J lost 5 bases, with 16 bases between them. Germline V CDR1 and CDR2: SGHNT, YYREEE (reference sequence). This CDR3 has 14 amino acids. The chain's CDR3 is CASSRWGQGHEQYF. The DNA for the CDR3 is TGTGCCAGCAGCCGCTGGGGGCAGGGGCACGAGCAGTACTTC.

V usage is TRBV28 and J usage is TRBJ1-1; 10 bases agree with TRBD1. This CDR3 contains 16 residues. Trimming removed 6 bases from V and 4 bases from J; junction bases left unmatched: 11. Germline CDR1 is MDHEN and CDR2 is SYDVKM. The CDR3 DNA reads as TGTGCCAGCAGCCTCGCGACAGGGGGCCGGGGCACTGAAGCTTTCTTT. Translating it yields CASSLATGGRGTEAFF.